This T cell receptor beta chain was obtained from a study of T cell responses to AZD1222 COVID-19 vaccine. The study's findings and limits: In a largely white British group with more females than males, clonal diversity was possibly underestimated. The number of AZD1222 recipients seropositive at baseline was only five or six. Sampling captured repertoires only after the peak T cell response. Along spike, vaccine-associated CD4 TCRs were found throughout, with dominance at 160-218 and 743-854.

CDR1 and CDR2 from the germline V gene are MDHEN and SYDVKM. The CDR3 is 14 residues long. V lost 2 bases to trimming and J lost 4 bases, with 12 bases between them. Profiling relied on immunoSEQ multiplex PCR, and the TCRdb table lists in-frame clones only, not all of them. The table has about 190,000 clones, about 90% seen once. A word on this clone: Its antigen is not identified.

V usage is TRBV28 and J usage is TRBJ2-7; possibly TRBD2 for D (5 bases). Source: peripheral blood, taken on day 0 of MenACWY control vaccination. This sequence originates from an adult in good health. The CDR3, as DNA: TGTGCCAGCAGTTTAAGTGGGAGTGGGTACGAGCAGTACTTC. As protein: CASSLSGSGYEQYF.